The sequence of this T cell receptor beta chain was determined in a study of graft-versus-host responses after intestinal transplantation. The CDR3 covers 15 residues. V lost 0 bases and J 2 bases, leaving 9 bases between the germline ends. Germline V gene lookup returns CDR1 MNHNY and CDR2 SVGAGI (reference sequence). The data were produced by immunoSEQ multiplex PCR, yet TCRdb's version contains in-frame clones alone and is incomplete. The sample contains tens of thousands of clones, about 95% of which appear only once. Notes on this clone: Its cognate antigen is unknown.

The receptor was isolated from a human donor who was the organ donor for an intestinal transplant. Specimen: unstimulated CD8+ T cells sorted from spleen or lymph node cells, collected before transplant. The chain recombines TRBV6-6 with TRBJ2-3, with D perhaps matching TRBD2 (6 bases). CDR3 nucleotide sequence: TGTGCCAGCAGTTACTCTAGGGACTCCACAGATACGCAGTATTTT. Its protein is CASSYSRDSTDTQYF.